The T cell receptor (beta chain) described here comes from a study of T cells after yellow fever vaccination. Study-wide background: For low cell numbers, libraries were made with SMART-Seq v4 Ultra Low Input. Overall study findings and caveats: Contamination by abundant bulk-population clonotypes could be present in FACS-sorted repertoires. By day 5 rather than day 15, the secondary response had peaked, though it was weaker.

Template switching with 5'RACE generated the TCR cDNA and added a universal primer site and UMIs. MiXCR was run by TCRdb on the 5' RACE reads, yielding one entry per CDR3 protein. The sample consists of 450,000 to 550,000 distinct CDR3 sequences, 15% to 20% of them appearing once. V was pared by 0 bases and J by 0 bases, with 6 bases of the junction left unmatched. The germline CDR1 and CDR2 sequences are SGDLS and YYNGEE. The CDR3 sequence is 17 residues long. This clonotype occurred a few times. Its antigen is unidentified. The chain is built from TRBV9 and TRBJ2-3; 8 nucleotides agree with TRBD2. This material consisted of PBMCs, taken 15 days after the yellow fever booster vaccination. The receptor's source is a man aged 25-40 years who received the YFV17D yellow fever vaccine. CDR3 DNA: TGTGCCAGCAGCGTAGCTTCGGCTAGCGGGAGCACAGATACGCAGTATTTT. Encoded protein: CASSVASASGSTDTQYF.